This T cell receptor (beta chain) came from a study of CDR3 diversity in severe acne (dated by TCRdb to the late 2010s). Library preparation used PCR. The instrument was an Illumina HiSeq 2000. The public reads were run again by TCRdb, first through fastp at Q25 and then through MiXCR, and only productive beta chains were kept. One record per CDR3 amino acid sequence lists the most common genes and DNA. The sample records roughly 81,000 distinct CDR3 sequences, about 52% of which are singletons. The ten largest clonotypes hold around 10% of the sample. The CDR3 has 14 amino acids, counting the end cysteine and phenylalanine. The DNA shown is the 42-base CDR3, in frame from base 1. Trimming at the junction amounts to 7 bases on V and 5 bases on J, and the germline ends lie 16 bases apart. From a lookup of the germline V gene, CDR1 and CDR2 are KGHDR and SFDVKD. This clonotype has ten or more counts. Its antigen is unknown. Base-call qualities are not available, and no considerably larger clone is one nucleotide away.

The receptor comes from a male donor in good health, serving as a control. The sample taken for sequencing was blood. The chain employs TRBV24-1 and TRBJ1-1, with the D gene uncertain. The nucleotide sequence reads TGTGCCACCAGGTCCTCGGGAGCGGGTACTGAAGCTTTCTTT. Protein translation: CATRSSGAGTEAFF.